In this sample, the clone carrying this T cell receptor (beta chain) turned up many times. Its antigen is as yet unknown. V lost 6 bases to trimming and J lost 0 bases, with 8 bases between them. This CDR3 has 13 residues. Looked up from germline, CDR1 is LNHDA and CDR2 is SQIVND (reference sequence). Calling Graves' hyperthyroidism stable meant ophthalmopathy did not progress within 18 months. In making diagnoses, clinical symptoms, serum thyroxine and TRAb, thyroid ultrasound and orbital computed tomography were all used. This specimen belongs to a study of T cells in Graves' hyperthyroidism and ophthalmopathy. Study findings and constraints: A 13 V-J model separated ophthalmopathy from stable hyperthyroidism. Most thyroid clonotypes with frequency above 0.001 were detected in blood.

Researchers amplified the TCR beta CDR3 regions from RNA transcripts. Using the HTBI primer set, a first-round RT-PCR was run on the TCR CDR3. TCRdb reanalysed the multiplex PCR reads using MiXCR and keeps one entry per CDR3 protein. The sample records approximately 640,000 distinct CDR3 sequences, 15% to 20% being singletons. The sequencing input was blood. The chain uses TRBV19 and TRBJ1-1; D remains ambiguous. The TCR was taken from a man aged 50-59 years with Graves' hyperthyroidism. CDR3 loop: CASRVTMNTEAFF. The CDR3 DNA follows: TGTGCCAGTAGGGTCACCATGAACACTGAAGCTTTCTTT.